This entry concerns a single T cell receptor (beta chain). The target antigen is unknown. The data belong to a study of cytomegalovirus exposure and HLA in healthy donors. Study observations and caveats: Previous analysis showed most TCR beta V segments were productive about 90% or about 30% of the time.

CDR1 SGHRS and CDR2 YFSETQ come from the germline V gene. The CDR3 runs to 15 residues. J lost 5 bases, V lost 4 bases, and 10 bases had no gene match. This PCR relied on a set of 60 Vbeta primers and 13 Jbeta primers. Assay used: immunoSEQ multiplex PCR; TCRdb lists only in-frame clones, some missing. The sample has about 160,000 clones; 60% to 80% are singletons. Sample: PBMCs. The sequence was obtained from a man aged 60 to 69 in good health and CMV-seronegative. V and J are TRBV5-1 and TRBJ2-7; 9 positions agree with TRBD1. The CDR3 sequence: CASSTWGQGLDEQYF. The CDR3 DNA reads TGCGCCAGCAGCACCTGGGGACAGGGTTTGGACGAGCAGTACTTC.